This record looks at one T cell receptor (beta chain) sequence and its context. This clonotype came up many times. Its antigen is still unknown. Base qualities are not recorded, but no much larger clone differs from it by a single base. Libraries of naive CD8 T cells were built from about 20,000 to 1,000,000 sorted cells, with 10%, 30% or 50% of the purified RNA used. On a BD FACSAria II, naive CD8 T cells were FACS-sorted as CD8+CD4-CCR7+CD45RA+ and collected into RLT Plus buffer. Detection sensitivity was tested by spiking Jurkat RNA equal to roughly ten TCR copies' worth into samples containing about 19,000-1,000,000 naive CD8 T cells. Enrichment of CD8 T cells was done with RosetteSep CD8+ T Cell Enrichment Cocktail plus Ficoll-Paque, and ACK red cell lysis came afterward. The library was built by means of PCR. Sequencing used a NextSeq 500. Bulk TCR libraries were made following a previously described method, with the TCR primers given in Table S5. Total RNA was purified with the Qiagen AllPrep DNA/RNA kit. Reads from multiple sequencing runs of the same library were pooled before analysis. Per the original workflow: Reads were retained only if an exact TCR constant sequence was present, and the retained reads were trimmed to 150 nt and grouped according to their 12-nt molecular barcodes. Reads inside each barcode group were sub-clustered using a 15% Levenshtein threshold, and a quality-weighted consensus sequence was constructed for each RNA molecule. Non-functional sequences were excluded, and lower-count sequences lying one edit away from another sequence were also excluded. Barcode sub-clusters with fewer than 20% of the maximum read count were removed, based on fitting two negative binomial distributions. TCRdb reran the public reads through fastp at Q25 and MiXCR, keeping productive beta chains. Each CDR3 protein appears once, grouped with its most common genes and DNA. The V and J calls follow TCRdb's processing rather than the paper's. This sample has approximately 550,000 distinct CDR3 sequences in its table, and around 25% of those were observed once. The top ten clonotypes cover just over 0.75% of the sample.

The CDR3 measures 15 amino acids from cysteine to phenylalanine. Solely the CDR3 DNA is kept, with 45 bases framed from the first base. V is trimmed back by 5 bases and J by 0 bases, and the junction contains 5 bases that no gene match accounts for. The CDR1 and CDR2 encoded by the germline V gene (reference sequence) are SEHNR and FQNEAQ. The data derive from a study of molecular identifiers for immune sequencing clone quantification (dated by TCRdb to 2017 to 2018). For the study in its entirety: In a replicate experiment, RNA from about 19,000 or 110,000 naive CD8 T cells was split into five aliquots, four of which were sequenced. This methods study benchmarked molecular-identifier clustering-based TCR repertoire sequencing (MIDCIRS) and TCR RNA copy counting, using CD8 T cells to do so.

Overall study outcomes, separate from this receptor: In CMV-specific effector cells, over 99% of molecules were held by clones above 20 RNA copies, whereas under 1% of molecules were held by such clones in naive cells. Modeling gave about three recovered TCR RNA copies per cell versus approximately 11 by digital PCR, implying approximately 30% capture efficiency. When barcode sub-clustering was left out, chimeric consensus sequences inflated TCR diversity, with chimeras reaching as high as 47%. Highly expanded clone sizes could be underestimated if identical TCR molecules share a barcode. The naive libraries included spiked-in Jurkat TCR RNA (about ten copies' worth), and this Jurkat TCR RNA is not part of the donor repertoire. Spiked-in Jurkat TCR RNA equal to a single cell's worth was reported to be detectable even within one million naive CD8 T cells.

The chain uses TRBV7-9 and TRBJ1-1; 8 junctional bases match TRBD1. The clonotype comes from a human donor in good health. Some libraries in this study had Jurkat cell RNA spiked in. Sequencing was carried out using naive CD8+ T cells from blood, with Jurkat cell RNA spiked in. Per the publication, the cell subset or site label means: FACS-sorted CD8+CD4-CCR7+CD45RA+ naive T cells. The bases are TGTGCCAGCAGCATTGACAGGGGACTGAACACTGAAGCTTTCTTT. This codes for CASSIDRGLNTEAFF. Joined to the reference TRBV7-9 and TRBJ1-1 proteins, this CDR3 gives the full variable domain: DTGVSQNPRHKITKRGQNVTFRCDPISEHNRLYWYRQTLGQGPEFLTYFQNEAQLEKSRLLSDRFSAERPKGSFSTLEIQRTEQGDSAMYLCASSIDRGLNTEAFFGQGTRLTVV.